This T cell receptor beta chain was captured in a study of technical replicates of blood from a few donors. This clone has just one count. Sequencing was performed with immunoSEQ multiplex PCR; in TCRdb, only in-frame clones are kept and a portion is missing. The sample has about 70,000 clones, 95% to 97% seen once. Looked up from germline, CDR1 is SGHAT and CDR2 is FQNNGV. The CDR3 has 13 amino acids. V was pared by 1 base and J by 6 bases, with 10 bases between. Sequencing input: T cells isolated from PBMCs. V gene TRBV11-2 combines with J gene TRBJ2-7; D gene uncertain. The sequence was collected from a human donor in good health. The CDR3 DNA follows: TGTGCCAGCAGCTTAGTTGGAGTCCGCGAGCAGTACTTC. It translates to CASSLVGVREQYF.